These 28 T cell receptor beta chains were all obtained from the same sample, sequenced in a study of response to subunit inactivated influenza vaccine. TCRdb reprocessed the RT-PCR reads via MiXCR and lists one record per CDR3 protein. The sample shows more than 400,000 distinct CDR3 sequences, 10% to 11% of them seen only once. Sequenced here: PBMCs from blood, sampled 35 to 45 days after vaccination. These receptors all come from a man over 45 who received an inactivated influenza vaccine.

This clonotype has only a few counts. V gene TRBV5-6 combines with J gene TRBJ2-7; D gene uncertain. This CDR3 contains 15 residues. The ends were cut back, 4 bases at V and 0 bases at J, with 14 bases in the middle. Germline CDR1 SGHDT, CDR2 YYEEEE. CDR3 DNA sequence: TGTGCCAGCAGCCCGGCCCCCACGTCCTCCTACGAGCAGTACTTC. It is translated as CASSPAPTSSYEQYF.

This clonotype was observed a few times. The chain couples TRBV7-2 to TRBJ1-6; 7 bases match TRBD1. The ends lost 6 bases at V and 4 bases at J; junction bases unmatched: 6. The CDR3 length is 15 residues. Per the germline V gene, CDR1 is SGHTA and CDR2 is FQGNSA. The CDR3 loop is CASRRQGGYNSPLHF. For the CDR3, the DNA is TGTGCCAGCAGGAGACAGGGAGGGTATAATTCACCCCTCCACTTT.

Ten or more counts support this clonotype. The chain links TRBV20-1 to TRBJ2-2, with D perhaps assigned TRBD1 or TRBD2 (6 bases each). The CDR3 extends over 16 amino acids. Germline-derived CDR1 and CDR2 are DFQATT and SNEGSKA (reference sequence). V was cut by 6 bases and J by 6 bases, with 23 bases left in between. CDR3 protein: CSAAGGRRGFPGELFF. In nucleotides, the CDR3 is TGCAGTGCGGCTGGGGGGCGCAGGGGATTTCCCGGGGAGCTGTTTTTT.

This clonotype was counted between two and nine times. V gene TRBV12-3 or TRBV12-4 combines with J gene TRBJ2-1; TRBD2 is a possible D gene (5 bases). The CDR3 sequence is 13 residues long. V was trimmed by 3 bases and J by 11 bases, leaving 14 bases between them. This CDR3 is CASSFREGSQQFF. The CDR3 region has the DNA TGTGCCAGCAGTTTTCGAGAGGGCTCACAGCAGTTCTTC.

The chain couples TRBV25-1 to TRBJ1-2; D possibly corresponds to TRBD1 (5 bases). Germline-derived CDR1 and CDR2 are MGHDK and SYGVNS. CDR3 length: 13 amino acids. V lost 8 bases and J lost 3, with 13 bases in between. The CDR3 loop reads CASLRDGDYGYTF. The CDR3 DNA sequence: TGTGCCAGCCTACGGGACGGGGACTATGGCTACACCTTC.

This clonotype was seen a few times. CDR3 coding DNA: TGCGCCAGCAGTTCCCGGGGACAGACAATCTTGCGGCGGGATCGCTACACCTTC. The encoded protein is CASSSRGQTILRRDRYTF. The chain combines TRBV5-1 with TRBJ1-2; 7 bases map to TRBD1. The CDR3 contains 18 residues. From germline, CDR1 is SGHRS and CDR2 YFSETQ. V lost 5 bases and J lost 9; bases outside the gene matches: 25.

This chain uses TRBV14 with TRBJ2-1; 8 bases agree with TRBD2. Germline CDR1 and CDR2: SGHDN and FVKESK. After removal of 2 bases from V and 2 bases from J, the junction contained 8 bases not matched to a gene. CDR3 length: 17 residues. CDR3 coding DNA: TGTGCCAGCAGCCAATTTCACGGGAGGGCCACCTACAATGAGCAGTTCTTC. The encoded protein is CASSQFHGRATYNEQFF.

This CDR3 is CASSLFGTGGTDTQYF. The CDR3 DNA follows: TGTGCCAGCAGCTTATTCGGGACAGGGGGCACAGATACGCAGTATTTT. This chain links TRBV5-6 with TRBJ2-3, with 10 nucleotides matching TRBD1. J lost 1 base, V lost 2 bases, and 4 bases had no gene match. Germline V gene data show CDR1 as SGHDT and CDR2 as YYEEEE. The CDR3 loop spans 16 amino acids.

The chain has TRBV5-5 and TRBJ2-2, with 7 bases lining up with TRBD1. The CDR3 loop spans 16 amino acids. The J segment lost 5 bases and the V segment lost 5 bases, leaving 12 bases of the junction unmatched. Germline V gene data show CDR1 as SGHKS and CDR2 as YYEKEE (reference sequence). The CDR3 sequence is CASRSLGTALTGELFF. CDR3 coding DNA: TGTGCCAGCAGATCCCTAGGGACAGCCTTAACCGGGGAGCTGTTTTTT.

CDR3 DNA: TGTGCCAGTAGTATGACAGGGGGTCGTGCTGAGACCCAGTACTTC. Its protein is CASSMTGGRAETQYF. This chain connects TRBV19 to TRBJ2-5; TRBD1 matches at 9 bases. The CDR3 is 15 amino acids. Per the germline V gene, CDR1 is LNHDA and CDR2 is SQIVND (reference sequence). Unmatched junction bases numbered 7, after V lost 3 bases and J lost 5 bases.

Ten or more counts support this clonotype. V is TRBV5-1 and J is TRBJ2-1, with 7 bases that match TRBD1. This CDR3 has 14 residues. CDR1 SGHRS and CDR2 YFSETQ come from the germline V gene. Losses at the gene ends were 1 base for V and 5 bases for J; bases not matched to a gene: 3. The CDR3 is CASSLWTGDNEQFF. CDR3 bases: TGCGCCAGCAGCTTGTGGACAGGCGACAATGAGCAGTTCTTC. The full variable domain, rest sourced from reference TRBV5-1 and TRBJ2-1, is KAGVTQTPRYLIKTRGQQVTLSCSPISGHRSVSWYQQTPGQGLQFLFEYFSETQRNKGNFPGRFSGRQFSNSRSEMNVSTLELGDSALYLCASSLWTGDNEQFFGPGTRLTVL.

This clonotype was counted ten times or more. The CDR3 DNA sequence: TGCGCCAGCAGTGCGGGTGCCTACGAGCAGTACTTC. Translating it yields CASSAGAYEQYF. The rearrangement joins TRBV5-1 to TRBJ2-7; D is possibly TRBD2 (5 bases). V lost 5 bases and J 2 bases, leaving 8 bases between the germline ends. This CDR3 spans 12 amino acids. Germline V lookup: CDR1 SGHRS, CDR2 YFSETQ.

The V gene is TRBV10-2, the J gene TRBJ2-1; 11 bases match TRBD2. This CDR3 has 15 amino acids. The V gene's germline CDR1 is WSHSY and CDR2 SAAADI. The V gene end was trimmed by 10 bases and the J gene end by 7 bases; junction bases not matched to a gene: 12. Written as DNA, the CDR3 is TGCGCCACCCGTCGACTAGCGGGAAATACGAATGAGCAGTTCTTC. This sequence encodes CATRRLAGNTNEQFF.

In its sample, this clonotype was seen a few times. CDR3 coding DNA: TGTGCCATGGCGGGTCCCTCCAGAGATACGCAGTATTTT. It specifies CAMAGPSRDTQYF. The genes are TRBV28 and TRBJ2-3; D perhaps matches TRBD2 (5 bases). Trimming took off 10 bases at V and 5 bases at J, with 16 bases between the two ends. CDR3 length: 13 residues. CDR1 is MDHEN and CDR2 is SYDVKM in the germline V gene. Based on the CDR3 plus reference TRBV28 and TRBJ2-3, the full variable domain is DVKVTQSSRYLVKRTGEKVFLECVQDMDHENMFWYRQDPGLGLRLIYFSYDVKMKEKGDIPEGYSVSREKKERFSLILESASTNQTSMYLCAMAGPSRDTQYFGPGTRLTVL.

V and J are TRBV7-6 and TRBJ2-7, with 9 nucleotides matching TRBD2. The V segment lost 3 bases and the J segment 1 base; nucleotides outside the gene matches: 4. Germline assignment: CDR1 SGHVS and CDR2 FNYEAQ. The CDR3 length is 15 residues. The CDR3 DNA follows: TGTGCCAGCAGCTTTCCAGCGGGGGGTTCCTACGAGCAGTACTTC. As protein: CASSFPAGGSYEQYF.

This rearrangement joins TRBV20-1 to TRBJ2-3, with 12 bases lining up with TRBD2. Germline-derived CDR1 and CDR2 are DFQATT and SNEGSKA (reference sequence). The CDR3 totals 17 residues. V lost 1 base and J lost 3; bases outside the gene matches: 8. CDR3 sequence: CSARGASGRANTDTQYF. The DNA for the CDR3 is TGCAGTGCTAGAGGGGCTAGCGGGAGGGCCAATACAGATACGCAGTATTTT.

The genes are TRBV6-5 and TRBJ2-7, with 7 bases fitting TRBD2. The germline CDR1 and CDR2 sequences are MNHEY and SVGAGI. This CDR3 spans 14 amino acids. Trimming cost V 2 bases and J 5 bases; bases outside gene matches: 6. The CDR3 coding sequence is TGTGCCAGCAGTTACCGGAGGGAGGGCAACGAGCAGTACTTC. This encodes CASSYRREGNEQYF.

This sequence joins TRBV7-2 and TRBJ2-1, with a tentative D call TRBD2 (7 bases). Trimming pared 5 bases from V and 9 bases from J, leaving 17 bases between. In germline, CDR1 is SGHTA, CDR2 FQGNSA. This CDR3 contains 14 residues. The CDR3 DNA is TGTGCCAGCAGCCCGATCAGGGGAGGGGCTGAGCAGTTCTTC. This sequence encodes CASSPIRGGAEQFF.

The chain is built from TRBV18 and TRBJ1-1; D uncertain. The CDR3 is made up of 14 amino acids. The V end lost 6 bases, the J end lost 3 bases, and 14 bases lay between the germline ends. CDR1 is KGHSH, CDR2 LQKENI, per germline. The CDR3 here is CASSYRHGYTEAFF. CDR3 DNA sequence: TGTGCCAGCTCTTACCGCCACGGTTACACTGAAGCTTTCTTT.

Regarding this clonotype: The CDR3 end shows no conserved phenylalanine or tryptophan, and so a read error is likely. The genes are TRBV15 and TRBJ2-1; D remains ambiguous. V shed 1 base and J shed 4 bases, with 17 bases lying between them. The CDR3 totals 17 residues. Germline CDR1 LNHNV, CDR2 YYDKDF (reference sequence). CDR3 nucleotide sequence: TGTGCCACCAGCAGAGTGTTAGGTACGGCAAATTACAATGAGCAGTTCCTC. Protein product: CATSRVLGTANYNEQFL.

This clonotype was observed a handful of times. The CDR3 coding sequence is TGCGCCAGCAGCGCCGGGTTTACAGATACGCAGTATTTT. Encoded protein: CASSAGFTDTQYF. The chain is built from TRBV5-1 and TRBJ2-3; D not certain. The ends were cut back, 4 bases at V and 3 bases at J, with 9 bases in the middle. The CDR3 has 13 amino acids. Per germline, CDR1 SGHRS and CDR2 YFSETQ.

This clonotype was detected a few times. CDR3 sequence: CSARGADRALLDEQFF. The CDR3 DNA sequence: TGCAGTGCTAGGGGGGCGGACAGGGCCTTATTAGATGAGCAGTTCTTC. This sequence joins TRBV20-1 and TRBJ2-1; 8 positions match TRBD1. CDR3 length equals 16 residues. Per the germline V gene, CDR1 is DFQATT and CDR2 is SNEGSKA (reference sequence). The V and J ends lost 3 bases and 8 bases, in that order; junction bases with no gene match: 15.

This clonotype was seen more than once but under ten times. CDR3 in DNA: TGTGCCAGCAGCTTCTGGGACAGATATGGCTACACCTTC. Translation: CASSFWDRYGYTF. This chain connects TRBV5-6 to TRBJ1-2; 7 bases fit TRBD1. V lost 2 bases to trimming and J lost 5 bases; unmatched junction nucleotides: 3. The length of the CDR3 is 13 residues. Germline values: CDR1 SGHDT, CDR2 YYEEEE.

This chain joins TRBV12-3 or TRBV12-4 and TRBJ2-5; D remains ambiguous. This CDR3 comprises 16 residues. Trimming cost V 0 bases and J 2 bases, with 13 bases left between them. CDR3: CASSLANRWGQETQYF. DNA for the CDR3: TGTGCCAGCAGTTTAGCGAACAGATGGGGACAAGAGACCCAGTACTTC.

This clonotype was seen many times. This chain uses TRBV5-1 with TRBJ1-1, with D tentatively TRBD1 (5 bases). The CDR3 is made up of 13 amino acids. V lost 4 bases to trimming and J lost 10 bases, with 17 bases between them. The germline gives CDR1 SGHRS, CDR2 YFSETQ. CDR3 in amino acids: CASSLGGVIGAFF. The CDR3 DNA is TGCGCCAGCAGCCTCGGGGGGGTCATCGGAGCTTTCTTT.

A note on this clonotype: Compared with germline, one end of the junction differs, possibly owing to a read error. The chain has TRBV5-6 and TRBJ2-3; D not certain. In germline, CDR1 is SGHDT, CDR2 YYEEEE. The CDR3 sequence is 14 residues long. This CDR3 reads CASSMTGRTDTQCF. The CDR3 DNA is TGTGCCAGCAGCATGACCGGCCGCACAGATACGCAGTGTTTT.

The rearrangement uses TRBV7-9 and TRBJ2-7, with D hard to call. Trimming shortened V by 4 bases and J by 2 bases, and 6 bases separated the two germline ends. CDR3 size: 12 residues. The germline gives CDR1 SEHNR, CDR2 FQNEAQ (reference sequence). This CDR3 reads CASSYVAYEQYF. CDR3 nucleotides: TGTGCCAGCAGCTATGTAGCCTACGAGCAGTACTTC.

The J gene is TRBJ2-5, the V gene TRBV11-2; the match to TRBD2 covers 8 bases. The CDR3 totals 15 residues. Germline loops: CDR1 SGHAT, CDR2 FQNNGV. J lost 5 bases, V lost 7 bases, and 12 bases had no gene match. The CDR3: CASTPGRAWTETQYF. The CDR3 DNA reads TGTGCCAGCACCCCCGGGAGGGCCTGGACTGAGACCCAGTACTTC.